This T cell receptor beta chain was identified during a study of shared clonotypes between healthy human individuals. About the research overall: Each donor's CD4 naive and CD4 memory cells filled three plates apiece, CD8 naive two, and CD8 memory one.

Study conclusions and caveats: Larger richness was generally estimated for naive than memory subsets. Clonotype sharing among donors was thought likely to change with sequencing depth.

CDR1 is SGHNT, CDR2 YYREEE, per germline (reference sequence). Trimming took 4 bases from V and 11 from J; bases not matched to a gene: 14. The CDR3 loop spans 14 amino acids. Evenly divided among several immunoSEQ plates was the genomic DNA of each subset. TCRdb keeps only in-frame clones here, not all; method: immunoSEQ multiplex PCR. This table holds over a million clones, under 80% found once. This clone was recorded once. Its antigen is as yet unknown. This TCR was recovered from a man aged 18 to 30 in good health. The specimen was memory CD4+ T cells sorted from blood. Subset described: CD45RA-negative fraction. This sequence joins TRBV5-4 and TRBJ1-1; 7 nucleotides match TRBD1. The CDR3 region is CASSGDRELGKAFF. DNA for the CDR3: TGTGCCAGCAGCGGGGACAGAGAGTTGGGTAAGGCTTTCTTT.